The 24 T cell receptor beta chains in this list originate from one sample, sequenced in a study of early T cells in non-severe SARS-CoV-2 infection (dated by TCRdb to the early 2020s). The method was 5' RACE. Data came from a NextSeq 500. TCRdb reprocessed the public reads (quality trimming at Q25 with fastp, clone calling with MiXCR) and kept in-frame beta chains. Records with the same CDR3 protein are collapsed into one entry carrying the most frequent genes and DNA. In this sample the table shows 25,000 to 35,000 distinct CDR3 sequences, approximately 5.2% of which occur a single time. The ten largest clones capture around 5% of the sample. Sequenced input: whole blood. These receptors were obtained from an adult who was a healthcare worker with PCR-confirmed SARS-CoV-2 infection or an uninfected control (not recorded which).

This clonotype turned up a few times. This chain uses TRBV15 with TRBJ2-7; D is unresolved. Germline assignment: CDR1 LNHNV and CDR2 YYDKDF (reference sequence). Trimming pared 1 base from V and 2 bases from J, leaving 3 bases between. This CDR3 spans 12 amino acids. CDR3 region: CATSRGPYEQYF. CDR3 nucleotides: TGTGCCACCAGCAGAGGACCCTACGAGCAGTACTTC.

At least ten counts were recorded for this clonotype. The chain links TRBV29-1 to TRBJ2-6; 9 bases line up with TRBD2. The CDR3 runs to 15 residues. The V gene end was trimmed by 4 bases and the J gene end by 2 bases; junction bases not matched to a gene: 3. Per germline, CDR1 SQVTM and CDR2 ANQGSEA. CDR3 coding DNA: TGCAGCGTTGCAGTAGCGGGAGCTGGGGCCAACGTCCTGACTTTC. It translates to CSVAVAGAGANVLTF.

This clonotype was counted a few times. The V call is TRBV4-3, the J call TRBJ1-1; D call uncertain. Trimming removed 0 bases at V and 8 bases at J, with 13 bases between. This CDR3 contains 14 residues. Per the germline V gene, CDR1 is LGHNA and CDR2 is YSLEER. The CDR3 coding sequence is TGCGCCAGCAGCCAAGATCAGTATTGGGAGGAAGCTTTCTTT. Its protein product is CASSQDQYWEEAFF.

This clonotype was seen ten or more times. J is TRBJ2-2 and V is TRBV11-2; D unresolved. V gave up 1 base and J gave up 4 bases, with 10 bases separating them. Germline V gives CDR1 SGHAT, CDR2 FQNNGV. This CDR3 is built from 15 residues. The CDR3, as DNA: TGTGCCAGCAGCTTAGGAGACTTCGGCACCGGGGAGCTGTTTTTT. Protein product: CASSLGDFGTGELFF.

J is TRBJ1-2 and V is TRBV11-2, with D unresolved. The CDR3 extends over 14 amino acids. Germline V gene sequence: CDR1 SGHAT, CDR2 FQNNGV. V dropped 2 bases and J dropped 0 bases, with 7 bases sitting between them. CDR3 nucleotide sequence: TGTGCCAGCAGCTTACAGCTAACTAACTATGGCTACACCTTC. Translation: CASSLQLTNYGYTF.

This clonotype was found many times. V and J are TRBV6-1 and TRBJ2-6; D unclear. The CDR3 loop spans 15 amino acids. V lost 5 bases to trimming and J lost 0 bases, with 8 bases between them. The V gene's germline CDR1 is MNHNS and CDR2 SASEGT. The CDR3 spells CASSSYSSGANVLTF. The CDR3 coding sequence is TGTGCCAGCAGTTCATACAGCTCTGGGGCCAACGTCCTGACTTTC.

This clonotype was counted ten times or more. The genes are TRBV9 and TRBJ1-1, with D perhaps TRBD1 (5 bases). Trimming left V 5 bases short and J 5 bases short, with 16 bases between. This CDR3 has 14 amino acids. Germline CDR1 is SGDLS and CDR2 is YYNGEE. The chain's CDR3 is CASRKAGGRTEAFF. Written as DNA, the CDR3 is TGTGCCAGCAGAAAGGCGGGGGGAAGGACTGAAGCTTTCTTT.

This clonotype was detected ten times or more. The V call is TRBV11-2, the J call TRBJ2-3, with 8 bases matching TRBD1. This CDR3 comprises 15 residues. CDR1 is SGHAT, CDR2 FQNNGV, per germline. The ends lost 1 base at V and 7 bases at J; junction bases unmatched: 7. CDR3 sequence reads: CASSLVGTGDHTQYF. In DNA, the CDR3 is TGTGCCAGCAGCTTAGTCGGGACAGGCGACCATACGCAGTATTTT.

The J gene is TRBJ2-3, the V gene TRBV6-2 or TRBV6-3; D may correspond to TRBD1 or TRBD2 (5 bases each). Germline CDR1 is MNHEY and CDR2 is SVGEGT. CDR3 length: 12 residues. Trimming stripped 6 bases from V and 4 bases from J, with 8 bases between. This chain's CDR3 is CASSRGADTQYF. CDR3 DNA: TGTGCCAGCAGCAGAGGGGCAGATACGCAGTATTTT.

This rearrangement joins TRBV10-3 to TRBJ2-2, with 8 bases lining up with TRBD1. Germline loops: CDR1 ENHRY, CDR2 SYGVKD. The J segment lost 3 bases and the V segment lost 3 bases, leaving 3 bases of the junction unmatched. This CDR3 spans 15 amino acids. Here the CDR3 reads CAISELGQDTGELFF. The CDR3, as DNA: TGTGCCATCAGTGAATTGGGACAGGACACCGGGGAGCTGTTTTTT.

The rearrangement links TRBV6-2 or TRBV6-3 to TRBJ1-4, with D tentatively TRBD1 (5 bases). The germline CDR1 and CDR2 sequences are MNHEY and SVGEGT. The CDR3 has 12 residues. The V end was cut by 2 bases, the J end by 13 bases, with 11 bases between. CDR3 protein: CASSYGGRGLFF. The CDR3 DNA is TGTGCCAGCAGTTACGGGGGACGCGGACTGTTTTTT.

This clonotype showed up just a few times. The chain combines TRBV24-1 with TRBJ2-2; TRBD2 matches 7 bases. The CDR3 loop spans 16 amino acids. Germline V gene data show CDR1 as KGHDR and CDR2 as SFDVKD. V gave up 4 bases and J gave up 1 base; unmatched junction bases: 5. CDR3 coding DNA: TGTGCCACCAGTGACTGGGGGGGTCAGAACACCGGGGAGCTGTTTTTT. This codes for CATSDWGGQNTGELFF.

This clonotype has a count of ten or more. The chain links TRBV19 to TRBJ2-3, with TRBD2 matching 9 bases. The germline V gene has CDR1 LNHDA and CDR2 SQIVND (reference sequence). The CDR3 runs to 15 residues. Trimming took 5 bases from V and 2 from J; bases not matched to a gene: 5. The CDR3 DNA is TGTGCCAGTAGTTATAGCGGGAGAGACACAGATACGCAGTATTTT. The encoded protein is CASSYSGRDTDTQYF.

In this sample, this clonotype turned up many times. The chain couples TRBV27 to TRBJ1-4; TRBD1 might be the D (5 bases). This CDR3 has 15 residues. CDR1 and CDR2 (germline): MNHEY, SMNVEV (reference sequence). V was shortened by 8 bases and J by 0 bases, with 13 bases between the two germline ends. Here the CDR3 reads CASGGADATNEKLFF. The CDR3 bases are TGTGCCAGCGGCGGGGCAGACGCAACTAATGAAAAACTGTTTTTT.

This chain connects TRBV28 to TRBJ2-5; D not certain. The V end lost 6 bases, the J end lost 4 bases, and 15 bases lay between the germline ends. This CDR3 has 14 residues. The germline V gene has CDR1 MDHEN and CDR2 SYDVKM. The CDR3 DNA is TGTGCCAGCAGCATTGGGGTTTCGCGAGAGACCCAGTACTTC. This encodes CASSIGVSRETQYF.

Ten or more counts support this clonotype. V gene TRBV19 combines with J gene TRBJ2-7; D is perhaps TRBD2 (6 bases). The germline CDR1 and CDR2 sequences are LNHDA and SQIVND (reference sequence). Trimming cost V 5 bases and J 5 bases, with 13 bases left between them. CDR3 length: 13 amino acids. This chain's CDR3 is CASSAGYANEQYF. CDR3 DNA sequence: TGTGCCAGTAGTGCGGGGTATGCCAACGAGCAGTACTTC.

This clonotype was counted at least ten times. The V gene is TRBV15, the J gene TRBJ2-3, with TRBD2 matching over 12 bases. CDR1 and CDR2 (germline): LNHNV, YYDKDF (reference sequence). The CDR3 consists of 16 residues. With 0 bases clipped from V and 5 bases from J, the junction kept 3 bases outside the gene matches. CDR3 sequence reads: CATSRDAGLAGDTQYF. CDR3 in DNA: TGTGCCACCAGCAGAGATGCGGGACTAGCGGGAGATACGCAGTATTTT. Based on the CDR3 plus reference TRBV15 and TRBJ2-3, the full variable domain is DAMVIQNPRYQVTQFGKPVTLSCSQTLNHNVMYWYQQKSSQAPKLLFHYYDKDFNNEADTPDNFQSRRPNTSFCFLDIRSPGLGDTAMYLCATSRDAGLAGDTQYFGPGTRLTVL.

This clonotype was picked up many times. The chain carries TRBV2 and TRBJ1-5; 9 bases fit TRBD1. J lost 3 bases, V lost 5 bases, and 5 bases had no gene match. Looked up from germline, CDR1 is SNHLY and CDR2 is FYNNEI. The CDR3 loop spans 15 amino acids. The CDR3 protein is CASSWTGDDNQPQHF. CDR3 coding DNA: TGTGCCAGCAGTTGGACAGGGGATGACAATCAGCCCCAGCATTTT.

The J gene is TRBJ2-6, the V gene TRBV15, with D possibly TRBD1 on 6 matching bases. CDR1 LNHNV and CDR2 YYDKDF come from the germline V gene (reference sequence). The V gene lost 0 bases and the J gene lost 2 bases, with 8 bases spanning the gap. The CDR3 contains 16 residues. The DNA of the CDR3 is TGTGCCACCAGCAGAGAAGGGGGAACTGGGGCCAACGTCCTGACTTTC. As protein: CATSREGGTGANVLTF.

In its sample, this clonotype was seen many times. The chain recombines TRBV6-1 with TRBJ1-5; D may be TRBD1 (6 bases). The CDR3 is 13 residues long. The ends were cut back, 5 bases at V and 4 bases at J, with 9 bases in the middle. CDR1 is MNHNS, CDR2 SASEGT, per germline. The CDR3 loop is CASSSDRNQPQHF. The CDR3 DNA is TGTGCCAGCAGTTCGGACAGAAATCAGCCCCAGCATTTT.

This clonotype was seen more than once but under ten times. The V call is TRBV30, the J call TRBJ1-4; D gene unclear. The CDR3 loop spans 13 amino acids. Looked up from germline, CDR1 is GTSNPN and CDR2 is SVGIG (reference sequence). V was clipped by 1 base and J by 7 bases, with 10 bases between them. The CDR3 region has the DNA TGTGCCTGGAGTGACGACGAGGGTGAAAAACTGTTTTTT. It encodes CAWSDDEGEKLFF.

This clonotype was picked up many times. The chain employs TRBV6-2 or TRBV6-3 and TRBJ2-1; the D is unclear. Trimming took 7 bases from V and 5 from J, leaving 12 bases between them. The CDR3 runs 13 residues. Per the germline V gene, CDR1 is MNHEY and CDR2 is SVGEGT. The CDR3 is CASTESLNNEQFF. In nucleotides, the CDR3 is TGTGCCAGCACCGAGAGTTTGAACAATGAGCAGTTCTTC.

The table lists this clonotype with many counts. V usage is TRBV20-1 and J usage is TRBJ2-7, with a weak D call TRBD2 (6 bases). Germline lookup yields CDR1 DFQATT and CDR2 SNEGSKA (reference sequence). The CDR3 runs 14 residues. Trimming took off 2 bases at V and 7 bases at J, with 18 bases between the two ends. CDR3 DNA sequence: TGCAGTGCTAGAAAGGAGGGGTTCCTTGGGGAGCAGTACTTC. Protein product: CSARKEGFLGEQYF.

This clonotype occurred many times. The gene calls are TRBV3-1 and TRBJ2-1; D tentatively fits TRBD1 or TRBD2 (5 bases each). Trimming took off 4 bases at V and 7 bases at J, with 23 bases between the two ends. Germline V gives CDR1 LGHDT, CDR2 YNNKEL (reference sequence). The CDR3 totals 17 residues. The CDR3 bases are TGTGCCAGCAGCCCACCAAAGGGTGGCCCCTGGGGGAATGAGCAGTTCTTC. The encoded protein is CASSPPKGGPWGNEQFF.